This TCR beta chain was captured in a study of blood T cell repertoires in COVID-19. At the level of the study: Some COVID-19 samples were acute and others convalescent; all came from the United States, Italy and Spain. PBMCs, B-cell-depleted T cells, or T cells were the source of the cDNA or gDNA that made up the material.

Original data processing: By means of reference gene primer amplification, nucleated cell counts were estimated. Produced via immunoSEQ multiplex PCR; TCRdb's table is partial and in-frame only. The V and J calls and clone size were taken over from that table, and D and trimming were inferred from the DNA. There are 180,000 or so clones in the sample; roughly 73% occur only once, and around 2.8% lies in the top ten. V lost 6 bases, J lost 1 base, and 6 bases stayed unmatched. CDR3 length: 15 residues. Germline V gives CDR1 ENHRY, CDR2 SYGVKD. The sample comprised peripheral blood. The chain combines TRBV10-3 with TRBJ2-3, with 8 bases identical to TRBD2. This clonotype was obtained from a woman aged 80 or over with active or convalescent COVID-19. The CDR3 bases are TGTGCCATCAGAGTAGCGGGGTCCCGCACAGATACGCAGTATTTT. Translated: CAIRVAGSRTDTQYF.